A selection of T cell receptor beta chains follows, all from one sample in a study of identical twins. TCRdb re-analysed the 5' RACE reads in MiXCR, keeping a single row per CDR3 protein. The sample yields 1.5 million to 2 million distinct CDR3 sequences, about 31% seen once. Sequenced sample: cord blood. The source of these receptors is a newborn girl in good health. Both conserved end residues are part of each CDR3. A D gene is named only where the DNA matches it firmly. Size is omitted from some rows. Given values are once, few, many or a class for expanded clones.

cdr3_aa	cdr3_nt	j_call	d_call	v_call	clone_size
CASSLALGRKSYEQYF	TGTGCCAGCAGTTTAGCGCTGGGGCGTAAGTCCTACGAGCAGTACTTC	TRBJ2-7	-	TRBV12-3/TRBV12-4	-
CASSQGGPLVGEQYF	TGTGCCAGCAGCCAAGGCGGACCGTTAGTGGGTGAGCAGTACTTC	TRBJ2-7	-	TRBV4-2	-
CASSSRRAGTVLTRLIEAPYGYTF	TGTGCCAGCAGTTCCCGGAGAGCCGGGACAGTACTCACCCGCCTTATCGAAGCCCCATATGGCTACACCTTC	TRBJ1-2	TRBD1	TRBV27	-
CAISRDRNEKLFF	TGTGCCATCAGCCGGGACCGAAATGAAAAACTGTTTTTT	TRBJ1-4	-	TRBV10-3	few
CASSLTSGNEQSF	TGTGCCAGCAGCCTCACTAGCGGCAATGAGCAGTCCTTC	TRBJ2-1	TRBD2	TRBV5-4	-
CASSLLRADTQYF	TGTGCCAGCAGCTTACTTCGGGCTGATACGCAGTATTTT	TRBJ2-3	-	TRBV7-2	many
CSAPRVAGATDTQYF	TGCAGTGCCCCAAGGGTAGCGGGAGCCACAGATACGCAGTATTTT	TRBJ2-3	TRBD2	TRBV20-1	-
CSARKLAGAGVAKNIQYF	TGCAGTGCTAGGAAGCTAGCGGGAGCGGGGGTAGCCAAAAACATTCAGTACTTC	TRBJ2-4	TRBD2	TRBV20-1	-
CASSLPGLVKNIQYF	TGTGCCAGCAGCTTACCTGGACTAGTCAAAAACATTCAGTACTTC	TRBJ2-4	TRBD2	TRBV11-2	few
CASSEGVYGTQYF	TGTGCCAGCAGCGAAGGGGTATACGGGACCCAGTACTTC	TRBJ2-5	-	TRBV6-1	-
CAISAGSPQPQHF	TGTGCCATCAGTGCAGGGTCCCCTCAGCCCCAGCATTTT	TRBJ1-5	-	TRBV10-3	-
CSASRGSTGSEQYF	TGCAGTGCTAGTCGTGGCTCAACAGGGTCCGAGCAGTACTTC	TRBJ2-7	-	TRBV20-1	-
CAISESQGSSPLHF	TGTGCCATCAGTGAGTCCCAAGGTTCCTCACCCCTCCACTTT	TRBJ1-6	-	TRBV10-3	-
CASKEDLYNEQFF	TGTGCCAGCAAAGAGGACCTATACAATGAGCAGTTCTTC	TRBJ2-1	-	TRBV2	-
CASSSGGPDNEQFF	TGCGCCAGCAGCTCCGGCGGGCCTGACAATGAGCAGTTCTTC	TRBJ2-1	-	TRBV5-1	-
CPGRGWEQFF	TGCCCCGGGAGGGGATGGGAGCAGTTCTTC	TRBJ2-1	TRBD2	TRBV27	-